This T cell receptor beta chain was identified in a study of blood T cell repertoires in COVID-19. Across the whole study: Some COVID-19 samples were acute and others convalescent; all came from the United States, Italy and Spain. The cDNA or gDNA used as material had been derived from T cells, B-cell-depleted T cells, or PBMCs.

In the source study's methods: Cell counts per sample came from amplifying reference gene primers. TCRdb's copy holds only in-frame clones and misses some; the assay was immunoSEQ multiplex PCR. The V and J calls and clone size come from that table; D and trimming were worked out from the DNA. The data contain approximately 250,000 clones, roughly 91% of them singletons. The specimen was PBMCs or T cells enriched from blood (not recorded which). This sequence originates from a woman aged 55-69 years in a cohort exposed to, infected with or recovered from COVID-19 (not recorded which).

The DNA for the CDR3 is TGTGCCAGCAGCTTGGGCCATTACAATGAGCAGTTCTTC. Translating it yields CASSLGHYNEQFF. This chain links TRBV11-2 with TRBJ2-1; D uncertain. CDR1 SGHAT and CDR2 FQNNGV come from the germline V gene. The CDR3 consists of 13 residues. The V end lost 3 bases, the J end lost 4 bases, and 7 bases lay between the germline ends.